The 8 T cell receptor beta chains below were found in one sample sequenced in a study of radiotherapy plus CTLA-4 blockade in lung cancer. The repertoire was sequenced with immunoSEQ multiplex PCR; TCRdb's copy has only in-frame clones and lacks some. The sample yields approximately 65,000 clones, roughly 80% seen once. Sequencing used peripheral blood, obtained from a patient treated with radiotherapy plus ipilimumab. These receptors originate from a human donor with non-small cell lung cancer who had a complete response to radiotherapy plus ipilimumab.

The chain uses TRBV30 and TRBJ1-1, with D perhaps matching TRBD1 (5 bases). This CDR3 has 16 residues. Germline V gene data show CDR1 as GTSNPN and CDR2 as SVGIG (reference sequence). V shed 0 bases and J shed 1 base, with 15 bases lying between them. CDR3 residues: CAWSVRAGIANTEAFF. CDR3 DNA sequence: TGTGCCTGGAGTGTAAGGGCAGGGATCGCGAACACTGAAGCTTTCTTT. Looking up the rest from reference TRBV30 and TRBJ1-1 gives the full variable domain: SQTIHQWPATLVQPVGSPLSLECTVEGTSNPNLYWYRQAAGRGLQLLFYSVGIGQISSEVPQNLSASRPQDRQFILSSKKLLLSDSGFYLCAWSVRAGIANTEAFFGQGTRLTVV.

The rearrangement uses TRBV5-4 and TRBJ2-5, with D maybe TRBD2 (5 bases). The germline V gene encodes CDR1 SGHNT and CDR2 YYREEE (reference sequence). V was trimmed by 0 bases and J by 2 bases, leaving 17 bases between them. This CDR3 spans 17 amino acids. This chain's CDR3 is CASSLAGNTRIQETQYF. The DNA of the CDR3 is TGTGCCAGCAGCTTGGCCGGTAATACTAGGATACAAGAGACCCAGTACTTC.

This clone was found once. V and J are TRBV6-6 and TRBJ2-1, with TRBD2 matching 11 bases. The V gene's germline CDR1 is MNHNY and CDR2 SVGAGI (reference sequence). After removal of 6 bases from V and 2 bases from J, the junction contained 3 bases not matched to a gene. This CDR3 has 15 amino acids. The DNA of the CDR3 is TGTGCCAGCAGCCAACTAGCGGGGGCCTACAATGAGCAGTTCTTC. This codes for CASSQLAGAYNEQFF.

The sample holds a few counts of this clone. The chain is built from TRBV19 and TRBJ2-7, with D tentatively TRBD2 (7 bases). Germline lookup yields CDR1 LNHDA and CDR2 SQIVND (reference sequence). The CDR3 contains 14 residues. V was pared by 3 bases and J by 8 bases, with 17 bases between. CDR3 nucleotides: TGTGCCAGTAGTATGGGGGGGCTCCTCCCTCAGCAGTACTTC. It codes for CASSMGGLLPQQYF.

This clone showed up just a few times. J is TRBJ2-7 and V is TRBV6-4, with TRBD2 matching over 7 bases. V lost 6 bases, J lost 5 bases, and 16 bases stayed unmatched. The CDR3 is 16 residues long. Germline V lookup: CDR1 MRHNA, CDR2 SNTAGT. In DNA, the CDR3 is TGTGCCAGCAGCTGGGCGGGAGCCCCAAAAAAAGACGAGCAGTACGTC. As protein: CASSWAGAPKKDEQYV.

The V call is TRBV5-4, the J call TRBJ1-2; D is possibly TRBD1 (5 bases). The V gene lost 6 bases and the J gene lost 0 bases, with 18 bases spanning the gap. The CDR3 runs to 16 residues. The germline CDR1 and CDR2 sequences are SGHNT and YYREEE (reference sequence). As DNA, the CDR3 is TGTGCCAGCACCCCGGGGGGTTTAGGTCCTAACTATGGCTACACCTTC. It is translated as CASTPGGLGPNYGYTF.

V is TRBV30 and J is TRBJ1-2, with unresolved D. From germline, CDR1 is GTSNPN and CDR2 SVGIG (reference sequence). V lost 3 bases, J lost 12 bases, and 5 bases lay in between. The CDR3 contains 8 residues. The CDR3 region is CAWRGNTF. CDR3 nucleotides: TGTGCCTGGAGAGGGAACACCTTC.

The chain employs TRBV30 and TRBJ2-3; TRBD2 matches 12 bases. V lost 5 bases to trimming and J lost 2 bases; unmatched junction nucleotides: 5. The CDR3 has 15 residues. Germline CDR1 reads GTSNPN; CDR2 reads SVGIG (reference sequence). The CDR3: CAWASGGALTDTQYF. The CDR3 region has the DNA TGTGCCTGGGCTAGCGGGGGGGCACTCACAGATACGCAGTATTTT.